This record covers a single TCR beta chain. The antigen this receptor binds is unknown. One base away there is no much larger clone; base qualities are not given. This specimen comes from a study of T cell responses to AZD1222 COVID-19 vaccine (dated by TCRdb to the early 2020s). With respect to the entire study: TCR sequencing was performed for 230 to 250 trial participants, of whom about 200 were given two doses of AZD1222 and approximately 25 were given two doses of MenACWY control vaccine. Trial participants were enrolled by age into 18-55, 56-69 and 70-plus year subgroups, with around 150, 28 and 57 TCR-sequenced participants respectively. Overall study outcomes, separate from this receptor: After two AZD1222 doses, both the breadth and the depth of spike-specific TCRs were significantly higher than at day 0 and than in MenACWY recipients. Because no day 14 peak-response samples were available, the repertoires could be characterized only after the peak T cell response. Conclusions about previously exposed vaccinees are limited because only six or seven AZD1222 recipients were SARS-CoV-2 seropositive at baseline. The vaccine-associated CD4 TCRs covered the entire spike protein, and the dominant responses fell in regions 160-218 and 743-854. Most participants were white British and females outnumbered males, and the authors suggested that clonal diversity may have been underestimated. In the small 56-69-year group, the increase in depth fell short of significance, most likely because of low power. Epitopes outside the regions mutated in the B.1.351 and B.1.1.7 variants were reportedly recognized by nearly half of the unique spike-specific TCRs.

The time point label, as the study defines it: about 28 days (+/-7) after the second vaccine dose. AZD1222 recipients with second doses at about 4 weeks or about 12 weeks were pooled, because spike-specific TCR depth and breadth did not differ between schedules. Samples from vaccinated people were obtained from the UK trials COV001 and COV002, which included a single-blind randomized controlled phase 2/3 trial of AZD1222 (ChAdOx1 nCoV-19) in healthy adults. For TCRbeta chain sequencing, PBMC samples were collected from trial participants at day 0 and at day 28 after the second dose. V was cut back by 1 base and J by 4 bases, leaving a gap of 7 bases between them. The CDR3 starts with the cysteine, ends with the phenylalanine, and has 13 residues. Only the CDR3 region is kept as DNA, spanning 39 bases read in frame from base 1. Taken from the germline V gene, the CDR1 and CDR2 loops are MGHDK and SYGVNS.

The CDR3 regions of human TCRbeta chains were subjected to immunosequencing. The study's processing was this. Repertoire TCRs were matched against a reference library of SARS-CoV-2-specific TCRs generated with the MIRA antigen-specificity platform. Breadth was defined as the fraction of unique TCRs that were SARS-CoV-2-associated, and depth was defined as the fraction of total T cells that were SARS-CoV-2-associated. Using the MIRA data, every spike-specific TCR was mapped to the spike region that the TCR reacted to and assigned to either a CD4 or a CD8 class. Log10-transformed breadth and depth values were compared by one-way ANOVA with Sidak's multiple comparisons tests. This immuneACCESS table, as held by TCRdb, lists in-frame sequences with V and J called but not all clones. Of the missing ones, under half trace to an unresolved V gene in checked studies; the others have no known cause. That table is the source of V, J and clone size, and D and trimming were worked out from the DNA. The sample includes roughly 180,000 clones, with approximately 90% observed a single time. The ten largest make up about 1.7% of the sample.

The sequence was obtained from an adult who received the AZD1222 COVID-19 vaccine. The sequence is built from TRBV25-1 and TRBJ1-2, with no reliable assignment of the D segment. The sequencing here drew on peripheral blood, taken 28 days after the second AZD1222 dose. The DNA is as follows: TGTGCCAGCAGTGAATCAACCAGCTATGGCTACACCTTC. Its protein reads: CASSESTSYGYTF.